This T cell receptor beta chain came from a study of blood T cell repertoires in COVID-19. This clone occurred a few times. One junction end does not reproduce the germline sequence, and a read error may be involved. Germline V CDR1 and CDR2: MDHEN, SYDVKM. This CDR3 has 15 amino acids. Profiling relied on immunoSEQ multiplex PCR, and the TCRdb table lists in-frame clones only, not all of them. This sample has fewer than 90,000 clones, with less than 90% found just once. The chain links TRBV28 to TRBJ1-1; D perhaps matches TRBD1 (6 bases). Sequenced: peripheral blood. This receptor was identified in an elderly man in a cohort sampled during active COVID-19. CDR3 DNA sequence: TGTGCCAGCAGACAGGACAGCCATAGTACCACTCAAGCTTTCTTT. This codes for CASRQDSHSTTQAFF.